This TCR beta chain was sequenced during a study of patients and donors after allogeneic stem cell transplantation. In this sample, this clonotype turned up once. V was pared by 2 bases and J by 3 bases, with 11 bases between. The length of the CDR3 is 15 residues. From germline, CDR1 is LGHNA and CDR2 YNFKEQ. One entry per CDR3 protein results from TCRdb running MiXCR on the RT-PCR reads. The sample includes about 110,000 distinct CDR3 sequences, less than 45% seen only once; the top ten take around 25%. The receptor comes from a human donor who was either an allogeneic HSCT recipient or a stem cell or donor lymphocyte infusion donor (not recorded which). It is not recorded whose cells these are; they may come from a transplant donor. The gene calls are TRBV4-2 and TRBJ2-1, with D perhaps TRBD1 (5 bases). Sequenced sample: blood, either unsorted or a sorted T cell fraction (not recorded which). CDR3 region: CASSQQSGIYNEQFF. As DNA, the CDR3 is TGTGCCAGCAGCCAACAGTCAGGGATCTACAATGAGCAGTTCTTC.